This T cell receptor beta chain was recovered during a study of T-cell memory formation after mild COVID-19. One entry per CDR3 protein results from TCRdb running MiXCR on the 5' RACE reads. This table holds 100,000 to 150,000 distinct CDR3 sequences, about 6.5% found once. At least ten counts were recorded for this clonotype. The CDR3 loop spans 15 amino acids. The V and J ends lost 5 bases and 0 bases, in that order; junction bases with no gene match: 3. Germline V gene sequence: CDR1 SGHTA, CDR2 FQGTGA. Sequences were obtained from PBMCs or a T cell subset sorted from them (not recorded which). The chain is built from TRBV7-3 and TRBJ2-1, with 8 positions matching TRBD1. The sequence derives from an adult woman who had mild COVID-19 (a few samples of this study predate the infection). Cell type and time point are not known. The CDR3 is CASSPDRASYNEQFF. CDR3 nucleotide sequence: TGTGCCAGCAGCCCGGACAGGGCCTCCTACAATGAGCAGTTCTTC. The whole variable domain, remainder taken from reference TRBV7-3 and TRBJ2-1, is GAGVSQTPSNKVTEKGKYVELRCDPISGHTALYWYRQSLGQGPEFLIYFQGTGAADDSGLPNDRFFAVRPEGSVSTLKIQRTERGDSAVYLCASSPDRASYNEQFFGPGTRLTVL.